Each of the 4 T cell receptor beta chains below was sequenced from the same sample in a study of blood T cell repertoires in COVID-19. The table came from immunoSEQ multiplex PCR; TCRdb's copy has only in-frame clones and leaves some out. The sample carries some 96,000 clones, more than 70% recorded once. Sequenced material: peripheral blood. Every receptor here comes from a human donor in a cohort sampled during active COVID-19.

This chain joins TRBV2 and TRBJ2-7; weak D call: TRBD1 (5 bases). The V gene's germline CDR1 is SNHLY and CDR2 FYNNEI. Trimming took 4 bases from V and 2 from J, leaving 12 bases between them. The CDR3 spans 14 residues. CDR3 amino acids: CASSAQGATYEQYF. Here the CDR3 DNA reads TGTGCCAGCAGTGCCCAGGGTGCCACCTACGAGCAGTACTTC.

In its sample, this clone was seen once. The chain carries TRBV6-2 or TRBV6-3 and TRBJ2-7; D remains unclear. The CDR3 consists of 13 residues. V lost 6 bases to trimming and J lost 6 bases, with 15 bases between them. The V gene's germline CDR1 is MNHEY and CDR2 SVGEGT. CDR3 sequence (DNA): TGTGCCAGCAGCCAAACCCCGGTTGGCGAGCAGTACTTC. Protein sequence: CASSQTPVGEQYF.

J is TRBJ2-1 and V is TRBV5-1; TRBD2 aligns across 7 bases. Germline trimming cut 0 bases from V and 9 bases from J; bases unmatched to any gene: 0. The CDR3 covers 12 residues. Germline-derived CDR1 and CDR2 are SGHRS and YFSETQ. CDR3 loop: CASSLGGGEQFF. CDR3 nucleotides: TGCGCCAGCAGCTTGGGCGGGGGTGAGCAGTTCTTC.

The chain links TRBV5-4 to TRBJ2-1, with a possible D match to TRBD2 (5 bases). Germline assignment: CDR1 SGHNT and CDR2 YYREEE (reference sequence). Deletions cut 6 bases from V and 3 bases from J, with 16 bases between. CDR3 length: 15 residues. CDR3 residues: CASNPGELIYNEQFF. The CDR3 DNA reads TGTGCCAGCAACCCTGGGGAGTTAATCTACAATGAGCAGTTCTTC.